This TCR beta chain was retrieved from a study of shared clonotypes between healthy human individuals. TCRdb keeps only in-frame clones here, not all; method: immunoSEQ multiplex PCR. The repertoire holds approximately 1.5 million clones, with approximately 98% as singletons. The sequenced sample consisted of naive CD4+ T cells sorted from blood. Subset meaning: CD45RA+ positively selected. The origin of this receptor is a man aged 25-45 years in good health.

CDR3 region: CASSLRMFQPQHF. CDR3 bases: TGTGCCAGCAGTCTCCGGATGTTTCAGCCCCAGCATTTT. The gene calls are TRBV27 and TRBJ1-5; no firm D call. Germline-derived CDR1 and CDR2 are MNHEY and SMNVEV (reference sequence). This CDR3 is built from 13 residues. The V gene lost 5 bases and the J gene lost 6 bases, with 11 bases spanning the gap.